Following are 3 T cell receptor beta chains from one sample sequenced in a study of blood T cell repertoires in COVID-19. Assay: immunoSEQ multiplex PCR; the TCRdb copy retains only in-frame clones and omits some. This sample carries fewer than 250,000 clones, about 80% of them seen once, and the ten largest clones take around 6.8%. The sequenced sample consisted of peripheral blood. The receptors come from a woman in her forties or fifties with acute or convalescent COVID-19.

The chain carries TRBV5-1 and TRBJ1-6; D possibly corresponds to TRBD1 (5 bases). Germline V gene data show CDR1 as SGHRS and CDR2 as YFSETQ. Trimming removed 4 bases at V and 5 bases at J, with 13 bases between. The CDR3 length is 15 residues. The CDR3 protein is CASSQGRQNNSPLHF. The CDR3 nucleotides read TGCGCCAGCAGCCAAGGGCGACAGAATAATTCACCCCTCCACTTT.

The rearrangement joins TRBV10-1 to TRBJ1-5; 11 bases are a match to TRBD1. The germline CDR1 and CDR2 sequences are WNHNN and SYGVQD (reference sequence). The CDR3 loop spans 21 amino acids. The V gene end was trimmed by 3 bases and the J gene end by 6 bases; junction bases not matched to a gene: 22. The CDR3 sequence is CASSEPMSGTGGLSPRQPQHF. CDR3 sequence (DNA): TGCGCCAGCAGTGAACCGATGTCCGGGACAGGGGGACTAAGTCCCCGTCAGCCCCAGCATTTT.

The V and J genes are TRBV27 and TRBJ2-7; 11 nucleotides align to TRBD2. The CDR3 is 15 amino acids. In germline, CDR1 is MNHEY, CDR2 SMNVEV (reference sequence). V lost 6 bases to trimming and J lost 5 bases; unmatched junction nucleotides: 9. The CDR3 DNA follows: TGTGCCAGCAGAAACCTAGCGGGGGGATCGGACGAGCAGTACTTC. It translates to CASRNLAGGSDEQYF.